This paragraph covers one TCR beta chain sequence. This CDR3 spans 18 amino acids. In germline, CDR1 is SGHVS, CDR2 FQNEAQ. The ends lost 0 bases at V and 4 bases at J; junction bases unmatched: 11. As processed by the authors: Reference gene primer amplification gave estimated nucleated cell counts. Produced via immunoSEQ multiplex PCR; TCRdb's table is partial and in-frame only. That table supplies the V and J calls and clone size; D and trimming were determined from the DNA. The sample holds 250,000 to 350,000 clones, 70% to 90% seen once. This entry is derived from a study of blood T cell repertoires in COVID-19. Study summary: Samples came from the United States, Italy and Spain, spanning acute and convalescent COVID-19. Sources were T cells, B-cell-depleted T cells, or PBMCs; the material itself was cDNA or gDNA.

The receptor's source is a woman aged 55-70 years with acute or convalescent COVID-19. This chain connects TRBV7-8 to TRBJ1-2; 10 bases align to TRBD1. The sequencing sample was made of peripheral blood. CDR3 bases: TGTGCCAGCAGCTTAGCGACCGGGACAGGGGCGCAGGGCTATGGCTACACCTTC. Amino acid sequence: CASSLATGTGAQGYGYTF. Combining the CDR3 with reference TRBV7-8 and TRBJ1-2 gives the whole variable domain GAGVSQSPRYKVAKRGQDVALRCDPISGHVSLFWYQQALGQGPEFLTYFQNEAQLDKSGLPSDRFFAERPEGSVSTLKIQRTQQEDSAVYLCASSLATGTGAQGYGYTFGSGTRLTVV.